The clone carrying this T cell receptor (beta chain) was picked up many times. TCRdb re-called the RACE reads through MiXCR, storing one row per CDR3 protein. The sample includes approximately 84,000 distinct CDR3 sequences, 10% of them seen just once. The data belong to a study of human T cells and chemical hapten exposure. On the study more broadly: Skin on the upper inner arm, around 2 cm by around 2 cm in size, was sensitized with 2% DPC.

Time point specified: patch test 2, 6 weeks after DPC sensitization. The sample's treatment: therapeutic diphenylcyclopropenone sensitization with weekly scalp DPC. V trimming: 10 bases; J trimming: 2 bases; junction bases outside the gene matches: 10. The CDR3 length is 15 residues. Germline-derived CDR1 and CDR2 are MDHEN and SYDVKM. The sample here was whole blood, taken in connection with sensitization to the hapten diphenylcyclopropenone (DPC). The clonotype originates from a woman aged 25 to 39 with alopecia areata. Some clones in this sample may be carry-over from other donors' samples. The rearrangement links TRBV28 to TRBJ2-1; 8 positions match TRBD2. The CDR3 protein is CATETGGAPYNEQFF. CDR3 sequence (DNA): TGTGCCACTGAGACGGGGGGGGCCCCCTACAATGAGCAGTTCTTC.